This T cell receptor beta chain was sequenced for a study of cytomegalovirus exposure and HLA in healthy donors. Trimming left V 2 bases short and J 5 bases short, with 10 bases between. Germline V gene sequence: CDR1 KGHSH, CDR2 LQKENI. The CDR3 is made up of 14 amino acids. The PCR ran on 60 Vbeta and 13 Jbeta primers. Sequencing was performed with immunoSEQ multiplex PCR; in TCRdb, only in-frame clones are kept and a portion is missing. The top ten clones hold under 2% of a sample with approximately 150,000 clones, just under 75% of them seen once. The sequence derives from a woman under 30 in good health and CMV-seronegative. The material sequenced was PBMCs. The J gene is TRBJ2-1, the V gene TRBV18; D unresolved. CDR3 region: CASSPGPGDNEQFF. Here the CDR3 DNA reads TGTGCCAGCTCACCAGGTCCCGGAGACAATGAGCAGTTCTTC.